Only one count was recorded for the clone carrying this TCR beta chain. The target antigen is unknown. Researchers ran the PCR with 60 Vbeta and 13 Jbeta primers. Sequenced by immunoSEQ multiplex PCR; TCRdb stores in-frame clones only, minus some. This table holds more than 95,000 clones, about 70% found once. Germline assignment: CDR1 SGHNT and CDR2 YYREEE (reference sequence). With 2 bases clipped from V and 3 bases from J, the junction kept 3 bases outside the gene matches. This CDR3 has 15 residues. The source of the sample is a study of cytomegalovirus exposure and HLA in healthy donors. Everyone who donated was a healthy bone marrow donor. Study-wide results and caveats: Investigators reported approximately 150 TCR beta chains as tied to cytomegalovirus. With later analysis, a missense DCLRE1C variant became linked to TCR beta V- and J-gene trimming. In vitro assays verified that three CMV-associated chains recognized CMV antigens specifically.

The chain links TRBV5-4 to TRBJ2-3; 10 bases map to TRBD2. The sample taken for sequencing was PBMCs. This clonotype was sampled from a man younger than 40 in good health and CMV-seronegative. The chain's CDR3 is CASSLAGGPTDTQYF. In DNA form, the CDR3 reads TGTGCCAGCAGCTTAGCGGGAGGGCCGACAGATACGCAGTATTTT.